A selection of T cell receptor beta chains follows, all from one sample in a study of technical replicates of blood from four donors. Data came from immunoSEQ multiplex PCR; TCRdb stores just in-frame clones and leaves some out. Of about 98,000 clones in the sample, approximately 96% were seen once. Sequenced: T cells isolated from PBMCs. These receptors were obtained from a human donor in good health. CDR3s include the opening cysteine and the closing phenylalanine or tryptophan. D genes are given only for firm matches. Clone size, where shown, is once, few, many, or a class for clones that have expanded.

NA,TRBV28,NA,TRBJ2-5,CASSFGRVLETQYF,TGTGCCAGCAGTTTTGGGCGGGTTTTAGAGACCCAGTACTTC
NA,TRBV6-5,NA,TRBJ2-7,CASSYQASYEQYF,TGTGCCAGCAGTTATCAGGCGTCCTACGAGCAGTACTTC
NA,TRBV19,once,TRBJ1-6,CASSIAGAGSYNSPLHF,TGTGCCAGTAGTATAGCAGGGGCTGGGTCCTATAATTCACCCCTCCACTTT
TRBD2,TRBV7-9,NA,TRBJ2-7,CASRGLAIGYEQYF,TGTGCCAGTCGGGGACTAGCTATCGGCTACGAGCAGTACTTC
TRBD1,TRBV6-1,NA,TRBJ2-1,CASNEQGTRLQFF,TGTGCCAGCAACGAACAGGGGACCCGGTTGCAGTTCTTC
NA,TRBV4-1,NA,TRBJ2-1,CASSQVDSDHNEQFF,TGCGCCAGCAGCCAAGTGGACTCAGATCACAATGAGCAGTTCTTC
NA,TRBV27,NA,TRBJ2-1,CASGGARGSYNEQFF,TGTGCCAGCGGAGGGGCTAGGGGTTCCTACAATGAGCAGTTCTTC
TRBD1,TRBV28,NA,TRBJ2-1,CASSRTGSYNEQFF,TGTGCCAGCAGCCGGACAGGCTCCTACAATGAGCAGTTCTTC
NA,TRBV5-1,NA,TRBJ2-2,CASSSEGTGEANTGELFF,TGCGCCAGCAGCTCGGAGGGGACGGGAGAGGCGAACACCGGGGAGCTGTTTTTT
NA,TRBV5-6,NA,TRBJ1-3,CASSLIRGNTIYF,TGTGCCAGCAGCTTGATCAGGGGAAACACCATATATTTT
NA,TRBV4-1,NA,TRBJ1-5,CASSPQGWNQPQHF,TGCGCCAGCAGCCCCCAGGGATGGAATCAGCCCCAGCATTTT
TRBD1,TRBV27,NA,TRBJ1-1,CASSASGGYTEAFF,TGTGCCAGCAGTGCCTCAGGGGGCTACACTGAAGCTTTCTTT
NA,TRBV11-2,NA,TRBJ2-7,CASSWGRGTYEQYF,TGTGCCAGCAGTTGGGGCAGGGGCACTTACGAGCAGTACTTC
NA,TRBV6-1,NA,TRBJ1-4,CASSSEWGDLFF,TGTGCCAGCAGCTCTGAGTGGGGAGATCTGTTTTTT
TRBD2,TRBV6-4,NA,TRBJ2-3,CASERGEEFGPSDTQYF,TGTGCCAGTGAACGGGGGGAGGAGTTCGGTCCCTCGGATACGCAGTATTTT
TRBD1,TRBV29-1,NA,TRBJ2-1,CSVAGRDSEAYNEQFF,TGCAGCGTTGCAGGACGGGACAGTGAAGCCTACAATGAGCAGTTCTTC
NA,TRBV5-8,NA,TRBJ2-3,CASSFGQGQDTQYF,TGTGCCAGCAGCTTTGGGCAGGGGCAGGATACGCAGTATTTT
TRBD1,TRBV15,NA,TRBJ2-1,CATLRGSGGVLSYNEQFF,TGTGCCACCCTCAGAGGGTCAGGGGGCGTCCTCTCCTACAATGAGCAGTTCTTC
TRBD1,TRBV5-1,NA,TRBJ2-2,CASSFRTGDTGELFF,TGCGCCAGCAGCTTCCGGACAGGTGACACCGGGGAGCTGTTTTTT
TRBD1,TRBV19,NA,TRBJ2-3,CASSPLDRGPDTQYF,TGTGCCAGTAGTCCCCTGGACAGGGGGCCCGATACGCAGTATTTT
NA,TRBV4-1,few,TRBJ1-5,CASSQDRGGGWKQPQHF,TGCGCCAGCAGCCAAGATCGCGGCGGGGGTTGGAAACAGCCCCAGCATTTT
TRBD2,TRBV4-2,NA,TRBJ2-7,CASSLGSGGAYEQYF,TGTGCCAGCAGCTTGGGAAGCGGGGGGGCCTACGAGCAGTACTTC
NA,TRBV9,NA,TRBJ2-5,CASSPSVKETQYF,TGTGCCAGCAGTCCTAGCGTTAAAGAGACCCAGTACTTC
NA,TRBV7-9,few,TRBJ1-1,CASSLAPGFGVF,TGTGCCAGCAGCTTAGCGCCAGGTTTTGGTGTATTT
TRBD1,TRBV5-1,NA,TRBJ2-1,CASSHGTGVIDEQFF,TGCGCCAGCAGCCACGGGACAGGGGTTATCGATGAGCAGTTCTTC
TRBD2,TRBV4-1,NA,TRBJ2-1,CASSQGLAKSSYNEQFF,TGCGCCAGCAGCCAAGGACTAGCAAAGAGCTCCTACAATGAGCAGTTCTTC
NA,TRBV5-1,once,TRBJ2-1,CASSLIPSSSYNEQFF,TGCGCCAGCAGCTTGATTCCATCGAGCTCCTACAATGAGCAGTTCTTC